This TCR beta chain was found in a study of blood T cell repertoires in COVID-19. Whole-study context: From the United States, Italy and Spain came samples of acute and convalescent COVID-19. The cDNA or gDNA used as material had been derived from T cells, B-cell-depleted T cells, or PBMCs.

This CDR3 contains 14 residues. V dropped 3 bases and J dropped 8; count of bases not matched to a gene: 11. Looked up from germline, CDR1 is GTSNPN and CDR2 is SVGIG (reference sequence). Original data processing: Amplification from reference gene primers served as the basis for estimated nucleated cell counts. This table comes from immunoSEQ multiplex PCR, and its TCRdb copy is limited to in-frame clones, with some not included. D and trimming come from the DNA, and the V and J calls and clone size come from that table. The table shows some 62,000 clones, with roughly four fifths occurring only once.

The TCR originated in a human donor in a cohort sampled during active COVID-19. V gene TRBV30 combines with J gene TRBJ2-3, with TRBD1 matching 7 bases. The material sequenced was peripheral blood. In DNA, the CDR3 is TGTGCCTGGAGAAGACAGGGCCAGGTGGGTACGCAGTATTTT. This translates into CAWRRQGQVGTQYF.